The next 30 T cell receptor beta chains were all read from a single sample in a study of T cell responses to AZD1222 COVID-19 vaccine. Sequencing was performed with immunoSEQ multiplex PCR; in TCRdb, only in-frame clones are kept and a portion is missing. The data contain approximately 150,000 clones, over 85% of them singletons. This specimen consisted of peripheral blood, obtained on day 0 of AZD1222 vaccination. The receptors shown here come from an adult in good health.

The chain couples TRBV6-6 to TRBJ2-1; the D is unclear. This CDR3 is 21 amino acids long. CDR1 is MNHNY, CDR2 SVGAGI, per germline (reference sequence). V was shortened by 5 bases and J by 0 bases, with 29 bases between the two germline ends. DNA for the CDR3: TGTGCCAGCAGTCAAAAACGGGTCACCCGACTGGTTGTAAGCTCCTACAATGAGCAGTTCTTC. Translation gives CASSQKRVTRLVVSSYNEQFF.

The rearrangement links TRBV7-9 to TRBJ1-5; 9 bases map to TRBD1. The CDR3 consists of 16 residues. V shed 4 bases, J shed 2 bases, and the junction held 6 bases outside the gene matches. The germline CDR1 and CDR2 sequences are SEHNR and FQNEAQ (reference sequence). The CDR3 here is CASSSTTGGGNQPQHF. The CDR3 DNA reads TGTGCCAGCAGCTCCACTACAGGGGGCGGCAATCAGCCCCAGCATTTT.

CDR3 nucleotides: TGTGCCAGCAGTCCGACAGAGTACTACGAGCAGTACTTC. Translated: CASSPTEYYEQYF. The rearrangement uses TRBV28 and TRBJ2-7; D is possibly TRBD1 (5 bases). V was trimmed by 5 bases and J by 3 bases, leaving 11 bases between them. The CDR3 is 13 amino acids. The germline CDR1 and CDR2 sequences are MDHEN and SYDVKM.

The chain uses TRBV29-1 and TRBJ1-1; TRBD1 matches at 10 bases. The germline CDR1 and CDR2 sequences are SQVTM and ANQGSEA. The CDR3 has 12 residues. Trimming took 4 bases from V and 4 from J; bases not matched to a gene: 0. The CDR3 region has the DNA TGCAGCGTTGGGACAGGGGGCACTGAAGCTTTCTTT. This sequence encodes CSVGTGGTEAFF.

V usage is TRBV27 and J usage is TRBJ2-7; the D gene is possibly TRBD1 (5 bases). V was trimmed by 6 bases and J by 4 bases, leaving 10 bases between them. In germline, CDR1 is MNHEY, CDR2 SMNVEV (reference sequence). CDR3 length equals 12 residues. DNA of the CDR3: TGTGCCAGCAGAAGGGGTGCGTACGAGCAGTACTTC. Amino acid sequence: CASRRGAYEQYF.

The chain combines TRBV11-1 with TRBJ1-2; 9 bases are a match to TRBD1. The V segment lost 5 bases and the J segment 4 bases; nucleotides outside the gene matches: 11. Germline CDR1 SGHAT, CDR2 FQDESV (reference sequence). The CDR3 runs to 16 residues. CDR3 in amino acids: CASSRDRGKSAYGYTF. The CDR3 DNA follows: TGTGCCAGCAGCAGAGACAGGGGGAAATCTGCCTATGGCTACACCTTC.

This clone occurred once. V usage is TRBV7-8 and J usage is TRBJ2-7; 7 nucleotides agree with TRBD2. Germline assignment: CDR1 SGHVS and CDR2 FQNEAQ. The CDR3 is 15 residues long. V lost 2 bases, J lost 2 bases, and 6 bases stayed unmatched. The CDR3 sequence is CASSLSGNRPYEQYF. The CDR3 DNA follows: TGTGCCAGCAGCTTAAGCGGGAATCGCCCCTACGAGCAGTACTTC.

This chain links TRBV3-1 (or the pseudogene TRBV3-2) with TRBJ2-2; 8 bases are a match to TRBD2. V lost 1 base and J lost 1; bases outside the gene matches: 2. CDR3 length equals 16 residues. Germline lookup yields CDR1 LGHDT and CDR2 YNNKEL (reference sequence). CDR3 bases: TGTGCCAGCAGCCAAGGCCGGGGGGGGAACACCGGGGAGCTGTTTTTT. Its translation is CASSQGRGGNTGELFF.

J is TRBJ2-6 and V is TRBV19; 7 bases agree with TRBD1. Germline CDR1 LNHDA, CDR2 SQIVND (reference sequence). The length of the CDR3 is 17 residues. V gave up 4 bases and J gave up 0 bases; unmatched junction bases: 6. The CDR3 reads CASSKVQGFSGANVLTF. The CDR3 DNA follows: TGTGCCAGTAGTAAGGTACAGGGGTTCTCTGGGGCCAACGTCCTGACTTTC. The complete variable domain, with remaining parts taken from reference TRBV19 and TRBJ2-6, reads DGGITQSPKYLFRKEGQNVTLSCEQNLNHDAMYWYRQDPGQGLRLIYYSQIVNDFQKGDIAEGYSVSREKKESFPLTVTSAQKNPTAFYLCASSKVQGFSGANVLTFGAGSRLTVL.

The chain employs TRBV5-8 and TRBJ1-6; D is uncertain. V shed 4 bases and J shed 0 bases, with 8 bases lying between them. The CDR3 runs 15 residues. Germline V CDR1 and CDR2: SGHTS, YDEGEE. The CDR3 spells CASSPQSSYNSPLHF. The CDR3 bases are TGTGCCAGCAGCCCACAGAGCTCCTATAATTCACCCCTCCACTTT.

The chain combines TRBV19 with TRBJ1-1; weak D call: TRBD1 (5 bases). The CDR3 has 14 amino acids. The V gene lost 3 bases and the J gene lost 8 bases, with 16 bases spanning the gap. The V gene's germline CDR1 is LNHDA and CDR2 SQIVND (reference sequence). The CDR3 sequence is CASSIPGAAAEAFF. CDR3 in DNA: TGTGCCAGTAGTATCCCCGGGGCCGCAGCGGAAGCTTTCTTT.

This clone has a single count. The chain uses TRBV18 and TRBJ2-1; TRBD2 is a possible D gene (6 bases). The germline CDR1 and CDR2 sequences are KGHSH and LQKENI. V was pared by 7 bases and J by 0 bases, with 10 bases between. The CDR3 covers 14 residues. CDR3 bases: TGTGCCAGCTTGCGGGGTTCCTCCTACAATGAGCAGTTCTTC. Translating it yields CASLRGSSYNEQFF.

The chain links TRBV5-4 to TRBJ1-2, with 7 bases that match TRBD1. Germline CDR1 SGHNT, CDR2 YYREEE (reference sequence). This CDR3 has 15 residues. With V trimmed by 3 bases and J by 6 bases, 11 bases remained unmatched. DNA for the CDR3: TGTGCCAGCAGCTCGCCGACAGGGTGGTTAGATGGCTACACCTTC. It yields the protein CASSSPTGWLDGYTF.

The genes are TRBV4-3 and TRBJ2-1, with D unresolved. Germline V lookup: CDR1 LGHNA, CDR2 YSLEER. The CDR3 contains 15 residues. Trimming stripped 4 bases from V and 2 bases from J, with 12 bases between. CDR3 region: CASSPEPRAYNEQFF. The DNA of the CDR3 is TGCGCCAGCAGCCCGGAGCCTCGGGCCTACAATGAGCAGTTCTTC.

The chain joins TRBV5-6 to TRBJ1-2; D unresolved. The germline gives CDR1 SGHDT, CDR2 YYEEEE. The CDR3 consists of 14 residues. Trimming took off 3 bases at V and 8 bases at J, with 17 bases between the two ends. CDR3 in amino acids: CASSSVDDGGGYTF. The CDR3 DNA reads TGTGCCAGCAGCTCCGTGGACGACGGCGGAGGCTACACCTTC.

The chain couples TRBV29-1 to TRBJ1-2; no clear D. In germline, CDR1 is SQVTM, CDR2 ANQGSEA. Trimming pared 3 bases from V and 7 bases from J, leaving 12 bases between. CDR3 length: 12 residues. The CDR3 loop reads CSVEAGFPGYTF. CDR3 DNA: TGCAGCGTTGAGGCCGGGTTTCCTGGCTACACCTTC.

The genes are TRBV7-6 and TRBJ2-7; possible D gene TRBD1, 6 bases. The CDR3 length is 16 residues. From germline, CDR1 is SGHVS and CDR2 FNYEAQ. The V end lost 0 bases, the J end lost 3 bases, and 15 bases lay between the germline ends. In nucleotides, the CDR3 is TGTGCCAGCAGCTTAGCAGGGGCAGGGGCCGACTACGAGCAGTACTTC. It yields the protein CASSLAGAGADYEQYF. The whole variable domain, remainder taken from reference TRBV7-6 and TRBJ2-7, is GAGVSQSPRYKVTKRGQDVALRCDPISGHVSLYWYRQALGQGPEFLTYFNYEAQQDKSGLPNDRFSAERPEGSISTLTIQRTEQRDSAMYRCASSLAGAGADYEQYFGPGTRLTVT.

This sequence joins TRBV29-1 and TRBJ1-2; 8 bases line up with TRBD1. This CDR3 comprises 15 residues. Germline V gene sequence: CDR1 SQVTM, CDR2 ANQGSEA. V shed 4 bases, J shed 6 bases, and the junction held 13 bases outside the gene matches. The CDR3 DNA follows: TGCAGCGTTGGGCCCGCACAGGGGGAAGTTGATGGCTACACCTTC. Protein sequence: CSVGPAQGEVDGYTF.

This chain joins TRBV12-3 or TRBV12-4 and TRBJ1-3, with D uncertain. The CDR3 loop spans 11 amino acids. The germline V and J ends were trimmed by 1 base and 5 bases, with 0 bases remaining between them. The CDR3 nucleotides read TGTGCCAGCAGTTTAGGAAACACCATATATTTT. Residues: CASSLGNTIYF.

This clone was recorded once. CDR3 sequence: CASNTGQGNQPQHF. As DNA, the CDR3 is TGTGCCAGTAACACGGGACAGGGGAATCAGCCCCAGCATTTT. The V and J genes are TRBV19 and TRBJ1-5; 10 nucleotides align to TRBD1. The CDR3 has 14 amino acids. Looked up from germline, CDR1 is LNHDA and CDR2 is SQIVND (reference sequence). Unmatched junction bases numbered 4, after V lost 7 bases and J lost 4 bases.

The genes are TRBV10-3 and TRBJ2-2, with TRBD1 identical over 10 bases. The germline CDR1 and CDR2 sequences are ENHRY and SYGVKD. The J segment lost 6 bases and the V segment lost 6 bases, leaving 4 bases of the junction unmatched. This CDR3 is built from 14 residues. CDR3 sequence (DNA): TGTGCCATCAGGAGGACAGGGGGAGCCGGGGAGCTGTTTTTT. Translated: CAIRRTGGAGELFF.

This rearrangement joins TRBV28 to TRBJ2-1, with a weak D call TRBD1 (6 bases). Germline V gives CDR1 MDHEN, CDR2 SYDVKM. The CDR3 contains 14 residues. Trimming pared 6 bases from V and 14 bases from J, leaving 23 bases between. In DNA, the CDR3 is TGTGCCAGCAGCCAAGGACAGCTCCCGGGTAGAGAGTTCTTC. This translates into CASSQGQLPGREFF.

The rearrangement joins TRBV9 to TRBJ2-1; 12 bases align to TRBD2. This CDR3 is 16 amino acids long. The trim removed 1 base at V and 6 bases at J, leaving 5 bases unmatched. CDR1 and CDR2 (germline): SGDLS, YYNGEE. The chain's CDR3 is CASSVRLAGDINEQFF. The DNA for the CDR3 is TGTGCCAGCAGCGTACGACTAGCGGGAGATATCAATGAGCAGTTCTTC.

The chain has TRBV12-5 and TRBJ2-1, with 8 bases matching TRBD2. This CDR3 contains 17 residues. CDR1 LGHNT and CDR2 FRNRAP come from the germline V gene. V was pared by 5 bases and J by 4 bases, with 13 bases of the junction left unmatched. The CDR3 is CASGNPLSGSPYNEQFF. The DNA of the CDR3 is TGTGCTAGTGGTAACCCATTAAGCGGGAGCCCATACAATGAGCAGTTCTTC.

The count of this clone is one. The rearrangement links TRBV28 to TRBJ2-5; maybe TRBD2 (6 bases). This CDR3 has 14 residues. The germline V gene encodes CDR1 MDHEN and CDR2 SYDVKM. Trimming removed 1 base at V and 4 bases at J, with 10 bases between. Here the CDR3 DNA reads TGTGCCAGCAGTTTATTGCGGGGCGGAGAGACCCAGTACTTC. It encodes CASSLLRGGETQYF.

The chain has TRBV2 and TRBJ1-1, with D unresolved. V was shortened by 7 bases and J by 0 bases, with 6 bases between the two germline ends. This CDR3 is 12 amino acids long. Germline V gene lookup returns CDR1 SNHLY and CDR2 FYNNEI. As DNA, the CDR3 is TGTGCCAGCAAGTGGCTGAACACTGAAGCTTTCTTT. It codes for CASKWLNTEAFF. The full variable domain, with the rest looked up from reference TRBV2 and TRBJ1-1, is EPEVTQTPSHQVTQMGQEVILRCVPISNHLYFYWYRQILGQKVEFLVSFYNNEISEKSEIFDDQFSVERPDGSNFTLKIRSTKLEDSAMYFCASKWLNTEAFFGQGTRLTVV.

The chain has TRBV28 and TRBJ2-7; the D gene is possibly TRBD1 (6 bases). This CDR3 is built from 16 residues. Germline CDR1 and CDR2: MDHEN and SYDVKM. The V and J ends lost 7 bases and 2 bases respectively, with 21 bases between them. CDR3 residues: CASNPLGPGAAYEQYF. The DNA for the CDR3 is TGTGCCAGCAATCCCCTCGGGCCAGGGGCCGCCTACGAGCAGTACTTC.

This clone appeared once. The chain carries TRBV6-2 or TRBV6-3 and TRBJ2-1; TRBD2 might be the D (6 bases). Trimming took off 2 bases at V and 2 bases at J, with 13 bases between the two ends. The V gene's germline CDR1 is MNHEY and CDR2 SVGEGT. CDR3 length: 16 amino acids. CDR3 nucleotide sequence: TGTGCCAGCAGTTACGTGCGGGGAGCTGCCTACAATGAGCAGTTCTTC. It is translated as CASSYVRGAAYNEQFF.

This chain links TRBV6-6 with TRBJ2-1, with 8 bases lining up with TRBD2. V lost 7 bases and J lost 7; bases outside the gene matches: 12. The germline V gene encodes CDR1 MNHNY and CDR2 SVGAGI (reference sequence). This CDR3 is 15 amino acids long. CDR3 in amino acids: CASTLSPAGANEQFF. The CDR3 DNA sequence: TGTGCCAGCACCCTCTCCCCAGCGGGGGCGAATGAGCAGTTCTTC.

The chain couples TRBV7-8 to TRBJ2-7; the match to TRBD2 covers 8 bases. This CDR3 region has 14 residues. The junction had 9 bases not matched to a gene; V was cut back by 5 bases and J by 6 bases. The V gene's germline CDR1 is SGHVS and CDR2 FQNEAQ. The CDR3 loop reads CASSLGLVFSEQYF. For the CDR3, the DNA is TGTGCCAGCAGCCTGGGACTAGTGTTCTCCGAGCAGTACTTC.